The 5 T cell receptor beta chains below all came from one sample that was sequenced in a study of T cell responses to AZD1222 COVID-19 vaccine. Using immunoSEQ multiplex PCR, the repertoire was profiled, and TCRdb retains in-frame clones only, with some absent. Found here are approximately 210,000 clones, 80% to 95% of them singletons; the top ten hold 3% to 3.5%. The sample consisted of peripheral blood, taken 28 days after the second AZD1222 dose. The receptors derive from an adult who received the AZD1222 COVID-19 vaccine.

The chain couples TRBV2 to TRBJ2-1; D is perhaps TRBD2 (5 bases). CDR1 is SNHLY and CDR2 is FYNNEI in the germline V gene. Trimming removed 7 bases from V and 12 bases from J, with 16 bases in between. The CDR3 extends over 12 amino acids. The CDR3, as DNA: TGTGCCAGCACCGATTCTGCGAGCGGGCAGTTCTTC. It translates to CASTDSASGQFF.

The genes are TRBV7-6 and TRBJ2-3; TRBD2 aligns across 8 bases. The germline CDR1 and CDR2 sequences are SGHVS and FNYEAQ. V shed 5 bases, J shed 1 base, and the junction held 8 bases outside the gene matches. CDR3 length equals 16 residues. The DNA for the CDR3 is TGTGCCAGCAGCCCAAGGGCGACTAGCGGCACAGATACGCAGTATTTT. This gives the protein CASSPRATSGTDTQYF.

The chain employs TRBV7-9 and TRBJ2-7, with D possibly being TRBD1 (6 bases). The CDR3 is 14 amino acids. CDR1 is SEHNR, CDR2 FQNEAQ, per germline (reference sequence). V gave up 4 bases and J gave up 5 bases, with 15 bases separating them. The CDR3, as DNA: TGTGCCAGCAGCTCCCGGGACACCAACCACGAGCAGTACTTC. It encodes CASSSRDTNHEQYF.

The chain uses TRBV18 and TRBJ1-1; D uncertain. The germline V and J ends were trimmed by 3 bases and 6 bases, with 11 bases remaining between them. This CDR3 region has 13 residues. The germline V gene encodes CDR1 KGHSH and CDR2 LQKENI. CDR3 bases: TGTGCCAGCTCACCCGCGCCGTGGGCTGAAGCTTTCTTT. This encodes CASSPAPWAEAFF.

The genes are TRBV24-1 and TRBJ1-2; D remains ambiguous. With 3 bases removed from V and 5 bases from J, the gap between germline ends came to 9 bases. The CDR3 is made up of 13 amino acids. Germline V CDR1 and CDR2: KGHDR, SFDVKD. CDR3 sequence reads: CATSDTGLYGYTF. CDR3 sequence (DNA): TGTGCCACCAGTGATACCGGGTTATATGGCTACACCTTC.